Listed below are T cell receptor beta chains from one sample, sequenced in a study of blood T cell repertoires in COVID-19. Assay used: immunoSEQ multiplex PCR; TCRdb lists only in-frame clones, some missing. The table lists under 200,000 clones, about four fifths of them singletons. Sequenced input: peripheral blood. Receptor source: a man aged 40-49 years who had recovered from COVID-19. Both conserved end residues are part of each CDR3. A D gene is named only where the DNA matches it firmly. Clone size is not always given. Where it is, it says once, few, many or a class for expanded clones.

>.|.|TRBJ2-7|TRBV4-3
CASSQGGGHSYEQYF
TGCGCCAGCAGCCAAGGGGGGGGACATTCCTACGAGCAGTACTTC
>.|.|TRBJ2-7|TRBV28
CASAVGFGEYEQYF
TGTGCCAGCGCAGTTGGGTTTGGGGAGTACGAGCAGTACTTC
>.|TRBD2|TRBJ2-7|TRBV10-3
CAISPRLAGGSYEQYF
TGTGCCATCAGTCCCAGACTAGCGGGGGGGTCCTACGAGCAGTACTTC
>.|.|TRBJ1-1|TRBV7-9
CASSLGFMNTEAFF
TGTGCCAGCAGCTTAGGTTTCATGAACACTGAAGCTTTCTTT
>.|TRBD1|TRBJ2-4|TRBV28
CASSLPDRLAKNIQYF
TGTGCCAGCAGTTTACCGGACAGGTTAGCCAAAAACATTCAGTACTTC
>.|.|TRBJ1-5|TRBV6-5
CASSFLVNQPQHF
TGTGCCAGCAGTTTTCTAGTGAATCAGCCCCAGCATTTT
>.|TRBD2|TRBJ2-1|TRBV6-4
CATGLAGGNEQFF
TGTGCCACGGGACTAGCGGGAGGGAATGAGCAGTTCTTC
>.|TRBD1|TRBJ1-3|TRBV7-2
CASSSTQGALGNTIYF
TGTGCCAGCAGCTCTACCCAGGGGGCCCTTGGAAACACCATATATTTT
>.|.|TRBJ2-2|TRBV11-3
CASSSGNTGELFF
TGTGCCAGCAGCTCCGGGAACACCGGGGAGCTGTTTTTT
>.|.|TRBJ2-7|TRBV10-3
CAISGENYEQYF
TGTGCCATCAGCGGGGAGAACTACGAGCAGTACTTC
>.|TRBD1|TRBJ1-4|TRBV5-8
CASSVGTGATNEKLFF
TGTGCCAGCTCCGTGGGGACAGGGGCAACTAATGAAAAACTGTTTTTT
>.|.|TRBJ1-3|TRBV19
CASSIVQFSGNTIYF
TGTGCCAGTAGTATAGTACAGTTCTCTGGAAACACCATATATTTT
>.|.|TRBJ2-7|TRBV7-9
CASSIRTLEQYF
TGTGCCAGCAGCATAAGGACTCTCGAGCAGTACTTC
>.|TRBD2|TRBJ2-3|TRBV11-1
CASSLRLAGLQDTQYF
TGTGCCAGCAGCCTCCGACTAGCGGGACTTCAGGATACGCAGTATTTT
>.|.|TRBJ2-3|TRBV5-6
CASSLRTAYSRTDTQYF
TGTGCCAGCAGCTTGAGGACAGCCTACTCGCGGACAGATACGCAGTATTTT
>.|TRBD2|TRBJ2-5|TRBV24-1
CATSDKTSGQETQYF
TGTGCCACCAGTGACAAGACTAGCGGTCAAGAGACCCAGTACTTC
>.|TRBD1|TRBJ1-4|TRBV6-5
CASRTGERRGKLFF
TGTGCCAGCAGGACAGGGGAGAGGCGCGGAAAACTGTTTTTT
>.|TRBD2|TRBJ2-2|TRBV7-6
CASSGGGLAGVGELFF
TGTGCCAGCAGCGGCGGGGGACTAGCGGGAGTCGGGGAGCTGTTTTTT
>.|.|TRBJ1-1|TRBV30
CAWNPTENTEAFF
TGTGCCTGGAACCCGACAGAGAACACTGAAGCTTTCTTT
>.|TRBD2|TRBJ2-2|TRBV19
CASRGLAGNTGELFF
TGTGCCAGTAGGGGACTAGCGGGTAACACCGGGGAGCTGTTTTTT
>.|TRBD2|TRBJ2-7|TRBV14
CASSRSGRVQYEQYF
TGTGCCAGCAGCCGGAGCGGGAGAGTCCAGTACGAGCAGTACTTC
>.|.|TRBJ1-3|TRBV4-2
CASKGGGRPSGNTIYF
TGTGCCAGCAAGGGGGGAGGGCGTCCCTCTGGAAACACCATATATTTT
>.|TRBD2|TRBJ2-7|TRBV28
CASSLGPLAGTYEQYF
TGTGCCAGCAGTTTAGGCCCCCTAGCGGGGACCTACGAGCAGTACTTC
>.|.|TRBJ2-5|TRBV28
CASSRSRETQYF
TGTGCCAGCAGTCGAAGCCGAGAGACCCAGTACTTC
>.|.|TRBJ2-7|TRBV10-2
CASKDNSYEQYF
TGCGCCAGCAAGGACAACTCCTACGAGCAGTACTTC
>.|.|TRBJ2-2|TRBV28
CASSLTPGGGELFF
TGTGCCAGCAGTTTAACCCCCGGGGGCGGGGAGCTGTTTTTT
>.|.|TRBJ2-7|TRBV13
CASSLGGFVSYEQYF
TGTGCCAGCAGCTTAGGCGGGTTTGTCTCCTACGAGCAGTACTTC
>once|.|TRBJ2-3|TRBV9
CASSVVGGRPDTQYF
TGTGCCAGCAGCGTAGTAGGGGGTAGACCAGATACGCAGTATTTT
>.|TRBD2|TRBJ2-7|TRBV20-1
CSASSGSWTYEQYF
TGCAGTGCTAGTAGCGGGAGTTGGACCTACGAGCAGTACTTC
>.|.|TRBJ2-5|TRBV7-9
CASSLGGLGETQYF
TGTGCCAGCAGCTTAGGTGGCCTCGGGGAGACCCAGTACTTC
>once|.|TRBJ1-2|TRBV9
CASSSGQSYGYTF
TGTGCCAGCAGCTCCGGACAGTCCTATGGCTACACCTTC
>.|.|TRBJ2-3|TRBV6-1
CASSETSYTQYF
TGTGCCAGCAGTGAAACAAGTTATACGCAGTATTTT
>.|TRBD2|TRBJ2-1|TRBV7-2
CASSHPTSGRPNEQFF
TGTGCCAGCAGCCATCCCACTAGCGGGAGGCCCAATGAGCAGTTCTTC
>.|.|TRBJ2-7|TRBV3-1/TRBV3-2
CASSSDTYEQYF
TGTGCCAGCAGTTCTGACACCTACGAGCAGTACTTC
>.|.|TRBJ1-4|TRBV19
CASRASGEKLFF
TGTGCCAGTAGAGCCTCAGGTGAAAAACTGTTTTTT
>few|.|TRBJ1-4|TRBV18
CASSPMSEKLFF
TGTGCCAGCTCACCAATGAGTGAAAAACTGTTTTTT
>.|.|TRBJ2-1|TRBV12-3/TRBV12-4
CASSLSPNEQFF
TGTGCCAGCAGTTTAAGCCCAAATGAGCAGTTCTTC
>.|.|TRBJ2-7|TRBV29-1
CSVEEASYEQYF
TGCAGCGTTGAGGAGGCCTCCTACGAGCAGTACTTC
>.|.|TRBJ1-6|TRBV9
CASSPSAGSPLHF
TGTGCCAGCAGCCCTTCGGCGGGATCACCCCTCCACTTT
>.|.|TRBJ2-2|TRBV7-9
CASSPPGVVSAGELFF
TGTGCCAGCAGCCCGCCGGGGGTAGTGTCAGCCGGGGAGCTGTTTTTT
>.|TRBD1|TRBJ1-2|TRBV11-1
CASSLGQTMLGYTF
TGTGCCAGCAGTTTGGGACAGACGATGCTTGGCTACACCTTC
>once|TRBD2|TRBJ2-2|TRBV6-2/TRBV6-3
CASSPGGSAPGELFF
TGTGCCAGCAGTCCGGGCGGGAGTGCGCCCGGGGAGCTGTTTTTT
>.|TRBD2|TRBJ2-7|TRBV5-6
CASSLSAGYYEQYF
TGTGCCAGCAGCTTGTCAGCGGGATATTACGAGCAGTACTTC
>once|.|TRBJ2-7|TRBV10-3
CAISESIRDEQYF
TGTGCCATCAGTGAGTCCATTCGGGACGAGCAGTACTTC
>.|TRBD2|TRBJ2-3|TRBV6-5
CASILAGTSTDTQYF
TGTGCCAGCATTTTAGCGGGTACTAGCACAGATACGCAGTATTTT
>.|TRBD1|TRBJ2-3|TRBV18
CASSPLPSGGFTDTQYF
TGTGCCAGCTCACCACTCCCGTCAGGGGGTTTCACAGATACGCAGTATTTT
>.|.|TRBJ2-5|TRBV10-3
CAISELAQETQYF
TGTGCCATCAGTGAGTTGGCCCAAGAGACCCAGTACTTC
>.|TRBD1|TRBJ1-5|TRBV27
CASSRQGGRQPQHF
TGTGCCAGCAGTAGACAGGGGGGTAGACAGCCCCAGCATTTT
>.|TRBD2|TRBJ2-3|TRBV30
CAWSGLAGSTDTQYF
TGTGCCTGGAGTGGGCTAGCGGGAAGCACAGATACGCAGTATTTT
>.|TRBD1|TRBJ2-7|TRBV27
CASRLGTGFDEQYF
TGTGCCAGCAGACTAGGGACAGGGTTCGACGAGCAGTACTTC
>.|TRBD1|TRBJ1-4|TRBV3-1/TRBV3-2
CASSRQGAQQKLFF
TGTGCCAGCAGCCGACAGGGGGCGCAGCAAAAACTGTTTTTT
>.|TRBD2|TRBJ2-5|TRBV9
CASSQGLAGTQETQYF
TGTGCCAGCAGCCAGGGACTAGCGGGGACACAAGAGACCCAGTACTTC
>.|.|TRBJ1-2|TRBV12-3/TRBV12-4
CASSHQGDYGYTF
TGTGCCAGCAGCCACCAGGGTGACTATGGCTACACCTTC
>.|TRBD1|TRBJ2-7|TRBV20-1
CSASRGTGTIEQYF
TGCAGTGCTAGTAGGGGGACAGGGACTATCGAGCAGTACTTC
>.|TRBD1|TRBJ2-1|TRBV29-1
CSVLYRDRGFF
TGCAGCGTTCTATATCGGGACAGGGGTTTCTTC